This T cell receptor (beta chain) was sequenced in a study of regulatory T cells in long-lasting Graves disease (dated by TCRdb to about 2021). Describing the broader study: Antithyroid drugs had been taken for less than 3 months by newly diagnosed Graves' disease patients. This study used TCR sequencing and RNA sequencing of peripheral blood to compare persistent Graves' disease patients against newly diagnosed Graves' disease patients. The study was registered as a clinical trial and conducted in China. A total of roughly 35 samples underwent TCR sequencing: about 13 from persistent and some 20 from newly diagnosed Graves' disease patients. General findings and caveats noted by the study authors: The authors acknowledged the small sample size as a limitation that may reduce accuracy. Patients with persistent disease shared more public clonotypes (fewer than 3,000) than newly diagnosed patients did (about 970). TRBV28, TRBJ1-2 and TRBJ2-5 were preferentially used in persistent disease, while TRBV20-1 and TRBJ2-1 were favored in newly diagnosed disease. Sequencing and analysis were restricted to the TCR beta chain. The study examined only peripheral blood because the primary lesion, thyroid tissue, could not be accessed. Compared with newly diagnosed patients, patients with persistent Graves' disease had lower TCR Shannon entropy and fewer highly expanded clones, which suggests clonal expansion.

Its CDR3 holds 17 amino acids, cysteine through phenylalanine. The DNA shown is the 51-base CDR3, in frame from base 1. V trim: 5 bases; J trim: 1 base; unmatched bases: 8. In the germline V gene (reference sequence), CDR1 corresponds to LNHDA and CDR2 to SQIVND. In the paper's terms, the time point label means: newly diagnosed GD, antithyroid drugs for less than 3 months. RNA was extracted from PBMCs in TRIzol for both TCR sequencing and RNA sequencing. The diagnosis of Graves' disease followed American Thyroid Association guidelines. Patients were recruited from an endocrinology department in Xi'an, China. From each patient, about 9.7 milliliters of peripheral blood was collected into an EDTA anticoagulant tube. Ficoll Paque Plus density gradient separation was used to isolate PBMCs, and no further T cell sorting was done. RNA quality was checked with an Agilent 2100 Bioanalyzer and agarose gel, and concentration with a NanoDrop 2000.

Points on this clonotype: Its recognized antigen is unknown. The sample holds no much larger clone one base away, and base qualities are not on file.

Library generation was performed with multiplex PCR. The sequencer was an Illumina HiSeq 4000. iRepertoire HTBI primers and Arm-PCR amplification of CDR3 regions were used to construct TCR beta libraries. Gel purification was performed on PCR products prior to sequencing. The published analysis was carried out like this. A total of fewer than 70 TRBV and approximately 13 TRBJ segments were identified across samples and were used for gene usage analysis of CDR3 amino acid clonotypes. COPE and FqMerger were used to merge filtered high-quality paired reads into contigs. BLAST was used to align contigs to the IMGT TRBV, TRBD and TRBJ reference genes, and CDR3 was defined following IMGT. Any clonotype with a frequency above 0.1% was counted as a highly expanded clone. Shannon entropy was used to measure repertoire diversity, and the Gini coefficient was used to measure V-J evenness. A clonotype found in more than one individual was treated as public. The public reads were run again by TCRdb, first through fastp at Q25 and then through MiXCR, and only productive beta chains were kept. A single entry per CDR3 protein holds the most common genes and DNA from its merged rows. TCRdb, rather than the study authors, made the V and J calls. The sample table records 620,000 or so distinct CDR3 sequences; around 15% of these occur just once. About 20% of the sample belongs to the ten largest clones.

The same sample was also used in a study of T cells in Graves' hyperthyroidism and ophthalmopathy. Drawing on the second study: Graves' hyperthyroidism was defined as stable when no progression to ophthalmopathy occurred over 18 months of follow-up. Hyperthyroidism patients were newly diagnosed, had a disease duration of under 2 months, and were aged 18 to 65 years. Exclusion was applied to patients with uncontrolled infections, other autoimmune diseases, pregnancy or lactation. Clinical symptoms, serum thyroxine and TRAb, thyroid ultrasound, and orbital computed tomography formed the basis for the diagnoses. The TCR CDR3 was subjected to a first round of RT-PCR using the HTBI primer set and the Qiagen OneStep RT-PCR kit. Most expanded thyroid clonotypes (frequency above 0.001) were also detected in blood, suggesting blood repertoires may reflect thyroid immune responses. In cross-validation, a model built on a 13 V-J signature told ophthalmopathy apart from stable hyperthyroidism with about 90% sensitivity and approximately 81% specificity, and in testing the same model reached 80%/75%. In validation, progression to ophthalmopathy was predicted by the model with around 71% sensitivity and around 76% specificity, a median of approximately 6.5 months before onset. TCR V-J signatures able to tell the groups apart were searched for in a discovery cohort of approximately 95 patients, of whom 40 to 45 had Graves' ophthalmopathy and around 58 had stable Graves' hyperthyroidism. An independent validation cohort of around 19 hyperthyroidism patients and 17 patients who later progressed to ophthalmopathy tested prospective prediction of ophthalmopathy. For training and testing, the 100 or so patients in the discovery cohort were randomly divided in a 7:3 ratio. In about 6 Graves' hyperthyroidism patients, the study also compared T-cell repertoires from thyroid tissue with T-cell repertoires from blood. Once sampling was done, hyperthyroidism patients were given methimazole at a starting dose of 30 mg daily, whereas ophthalmopathy patients were given high-dose intravenous methylprednisolone. A second multiplex PCR round built the libraries, followed by size selection and purification. The libraries were sequenced on an Illumina HiSeq2000 using paired-end 100 bp reads. SOAPnuke was used to process the raw data, with reads discarded if the reads contained adapters or uncalled bases, had a mean Phred below 15, or lacked an exact constant-primer or identifier match. High-quality paired reads were merged using COPE v1.2.5, and each unique nucleotide sequence was defined as a clonotype. MiTCR v1.1 was used to align clonotypes to the IMGT TRBV, TRBD and TRBJ reference segments. Analysis was restricted to V-J combinations with a frequency above 0.0001, which covered about 99% of repertoires. The TCS score was defined as F50 (clonal expansion) divided by E x V (chaos), with BLOSUM62-based TCRdist calculated between CDR3 peptides within each V-J. Welch's t-statistics and random forest reduced 514 V-J features to 10 to 15, which were used in a naive Bayes classifier (R e1071). No statistical method was used to set the sample size in advance, and investigators knew the group allocation. The paper reports TCR Vbeta CDR3 sequencing of approximately 140 peripheral blood samples: 40 or so ophthalmopathy, about 75 hyperthyroidism and approximately 17 progressor patients.

The sequenced sample was peripheral blood mononuclear cells (PBMCs), obtained at new diagnosis, from a patient treated with antithyroid drugs. This TCR derives from a young woman with Graves disease. Donor details come from another sample of the same person, matched by shared clones. The V and J genes are TRBV19 and TRBJ1-5; the junction holds 10 bases that match TRBD1. This receptor carries the CDR3 CASSADRGRSSNQPQHF. The DNA reads TGTGCCAGTAGTGCCGACAGGGGGCGATCAAGCAATCAGCCCCAGCATTTT. The full variable domain, completed from the reference TRBV19 and TRBJ1-5 proteins outside the CDR3, reads DGGITQSPKYLFRKEGQNVTLSCEQNLNHDAMYWYRQDPGQGLRLIYYSQIVNDFQKGDIAEGYSVSREKKESFPLTVTSAQKNPTAFYLCASSADRGRSSNQPQHFGDGTRLSIL.